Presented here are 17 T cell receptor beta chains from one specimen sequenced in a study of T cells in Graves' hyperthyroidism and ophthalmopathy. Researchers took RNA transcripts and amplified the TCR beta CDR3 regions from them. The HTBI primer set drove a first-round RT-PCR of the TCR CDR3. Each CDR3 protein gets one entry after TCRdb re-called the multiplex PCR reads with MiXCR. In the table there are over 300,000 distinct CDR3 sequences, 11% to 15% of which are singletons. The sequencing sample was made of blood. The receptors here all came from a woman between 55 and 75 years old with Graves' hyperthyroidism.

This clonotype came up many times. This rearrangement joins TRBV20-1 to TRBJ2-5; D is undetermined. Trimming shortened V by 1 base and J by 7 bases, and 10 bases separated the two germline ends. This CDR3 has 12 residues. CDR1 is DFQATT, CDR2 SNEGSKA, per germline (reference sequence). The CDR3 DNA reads TGCAGTGCTAGAGCCGACTTGGGGACCCAGTACTTC. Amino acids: CSARADLGTQYF.

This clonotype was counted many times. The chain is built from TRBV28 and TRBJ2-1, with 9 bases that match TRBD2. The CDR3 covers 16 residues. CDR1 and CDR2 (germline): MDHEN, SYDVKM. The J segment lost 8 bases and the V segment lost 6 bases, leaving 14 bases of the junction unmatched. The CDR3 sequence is CASRNTAGGPMDEQFF. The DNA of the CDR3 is TGTGCCAGCAGGAACACCGCGGGAGGGCCAATGGATGAGCAGTTCTTC.

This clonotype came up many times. The CDR3 sequence: CASSFMTGNEQYF. For the CDR3, the DNA is TGTGCCAGCAGCTTCATGACAGGGAACGAGCAGTACTTC. This chain joins TRBV7-6 and TRBJ2-7; TRBD1 agrees at 7 bases. The V and J ends lost 3 bases and 5 bases, in that order; junction bases with no gene match: 4. CDR3 length: 13 amino acids. CDR1 is SGHVS, CDR2 FNYEAQ, per germline.

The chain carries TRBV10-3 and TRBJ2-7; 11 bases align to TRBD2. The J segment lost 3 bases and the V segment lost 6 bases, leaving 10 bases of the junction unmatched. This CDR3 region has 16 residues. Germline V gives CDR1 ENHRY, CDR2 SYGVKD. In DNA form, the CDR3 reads TGTGCCATCAGGCCCGGGACCGGGACTAGCGGCTACGAGCAGTACTTC. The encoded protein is CAIRPGTGTSGYEQYF.

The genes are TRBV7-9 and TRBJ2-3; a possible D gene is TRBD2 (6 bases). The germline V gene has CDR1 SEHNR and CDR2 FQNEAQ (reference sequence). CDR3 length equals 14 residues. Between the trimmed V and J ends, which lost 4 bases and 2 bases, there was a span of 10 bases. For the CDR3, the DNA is TGTGCCAGCAGCTCGGGCGGGGCCACAGATACGCAGTATTTT. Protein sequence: CASSSGGATDTQYF.

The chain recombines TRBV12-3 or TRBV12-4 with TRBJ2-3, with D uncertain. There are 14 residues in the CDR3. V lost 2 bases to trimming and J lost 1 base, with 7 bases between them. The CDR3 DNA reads TGTGCCAGCAGTTTAACCCGGCGCACAGATACGCAGTATTTT. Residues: CASSLTRRTDTQYF.

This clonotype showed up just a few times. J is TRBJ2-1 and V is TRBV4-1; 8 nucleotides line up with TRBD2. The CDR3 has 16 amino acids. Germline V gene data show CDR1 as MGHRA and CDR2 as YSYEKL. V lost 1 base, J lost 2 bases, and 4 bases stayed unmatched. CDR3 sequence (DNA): TGCGCCAGCAGCCAAGTTGTAGCGGGAACCTACAATGAGCAGTTCTTC. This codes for CASSQVVAGTYNEQFF.

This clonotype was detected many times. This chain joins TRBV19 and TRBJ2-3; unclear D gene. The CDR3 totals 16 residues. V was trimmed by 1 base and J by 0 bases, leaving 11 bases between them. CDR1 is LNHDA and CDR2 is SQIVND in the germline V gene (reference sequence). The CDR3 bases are TGTGCCAGTAGTATAGTAGCCGGAGATAGCACAGATACGCAGTATTTT. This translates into CASSIVAGDSTDTQYF.

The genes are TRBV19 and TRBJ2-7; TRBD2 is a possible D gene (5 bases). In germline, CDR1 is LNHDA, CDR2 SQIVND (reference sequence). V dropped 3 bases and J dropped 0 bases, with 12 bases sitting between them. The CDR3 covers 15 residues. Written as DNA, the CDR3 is TGTGCCAGTAGTATGGCGGGTGGGAACTCCTACGAGCAGTACTTC. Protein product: CASSMAGGNSYEQYF.

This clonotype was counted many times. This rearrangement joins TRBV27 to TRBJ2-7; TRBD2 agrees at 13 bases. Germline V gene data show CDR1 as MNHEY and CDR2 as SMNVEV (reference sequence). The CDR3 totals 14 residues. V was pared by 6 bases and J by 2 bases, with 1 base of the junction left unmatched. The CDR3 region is CASRGLAGAYEQYF. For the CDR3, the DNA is TGTGCCAGCAGAGGACTAGCGGGAGCCTACGAGCAGTACTTC.

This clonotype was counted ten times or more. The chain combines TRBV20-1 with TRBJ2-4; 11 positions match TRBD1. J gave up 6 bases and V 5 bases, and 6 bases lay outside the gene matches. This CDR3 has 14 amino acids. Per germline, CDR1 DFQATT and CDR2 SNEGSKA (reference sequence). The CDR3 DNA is TGCAGTGCTCCGGGACAGGGGGAAAGAAACATTCAGTACTTC. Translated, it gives CSAPGQGERNIQYF.

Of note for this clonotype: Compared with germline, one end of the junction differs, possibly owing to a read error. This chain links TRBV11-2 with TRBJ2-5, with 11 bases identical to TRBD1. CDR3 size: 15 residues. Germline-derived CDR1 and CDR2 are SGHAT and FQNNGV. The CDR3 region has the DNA TGTGCCGGCAGCGAACGGACAGGGGGCTTGGAGACCCAGTACTTC. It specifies CAGSERTGGLETQYF.

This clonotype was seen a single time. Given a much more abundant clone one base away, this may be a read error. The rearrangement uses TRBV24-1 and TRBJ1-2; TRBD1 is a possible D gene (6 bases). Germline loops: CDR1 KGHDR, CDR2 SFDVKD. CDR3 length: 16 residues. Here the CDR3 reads CATNDAPAGQIYGYTF. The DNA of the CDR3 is TGTGCCACCAATGATGCCCCAGCCGGACAGATCTATGGCTACACCTTC.

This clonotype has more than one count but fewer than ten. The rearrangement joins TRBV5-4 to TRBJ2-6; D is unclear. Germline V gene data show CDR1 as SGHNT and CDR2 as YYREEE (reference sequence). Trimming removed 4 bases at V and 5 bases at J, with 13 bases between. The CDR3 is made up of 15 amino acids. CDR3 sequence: CASSMGSRRANVLTF. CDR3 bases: TGTGCCAGCAGCATGGGGTCGCGCAGGGCCAACGTCCTGACTTTC.

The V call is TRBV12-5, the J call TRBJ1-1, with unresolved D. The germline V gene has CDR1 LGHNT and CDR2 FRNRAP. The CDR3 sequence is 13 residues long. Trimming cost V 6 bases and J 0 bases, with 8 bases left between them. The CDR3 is CASGSRLNTEAFF. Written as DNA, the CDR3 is TGTGCTAGTGGCAGTCGGCTGAACACTGAAGCTTTCTTT.

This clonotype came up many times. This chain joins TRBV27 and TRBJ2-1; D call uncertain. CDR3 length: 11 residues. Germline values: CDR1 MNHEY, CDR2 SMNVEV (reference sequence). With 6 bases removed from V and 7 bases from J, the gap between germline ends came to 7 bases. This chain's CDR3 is CASSLLNEQFF. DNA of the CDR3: TGTGCCAGCAGCTTGTTGAATGAGCAGTTCTTC.

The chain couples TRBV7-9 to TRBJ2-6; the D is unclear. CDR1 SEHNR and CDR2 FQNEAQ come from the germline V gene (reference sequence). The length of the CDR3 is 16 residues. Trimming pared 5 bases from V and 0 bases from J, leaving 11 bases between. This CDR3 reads CASSRRAGSGANVLTF. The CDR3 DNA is TGTGCCAGCAGCCGACGAGCCGGCTCTGGGGCCAACGTCCTGACTTTC.